The entry that follows covers one TCR beta chain sequence. This sample is drawn from a study of T cell responses to AZD1222 COVID-19 vaccine. This CDR3 is 14 amino acids long. CDR1 is LNHDA, CDR2 SQIVND, per germline (reference sequence). V was clipped by 0 bases and J by 5 bases, with 10 bases between them. The assay was immunoSEQ multiplex PCR, and TCRdb's table has in-frame clones only and misses some. Of approximately 110,000 clones in the sample, 75% to 90% were seen once. The sample consisted of peripheral blood, taken 28 days after the second AZD1222 dose. This receptor was identified in an adult who received the AZD1222 COVID-19 vaccine. The chain couples TRBV19 to TRBJ1-2; a possible D gene is TRBD1 (5 bases). CDR3 in DNA: TGTGCCAGTAGTATAGATGACGGGGGATATGGCTACACCTTC. As protein: CASSIDDGGYGYTF. Full variable domain (rest looked up from reference TRBV19 and TRBJ1-2): DGGITQSPKYLFRKEGQNVTLSCEQNLNHDAMYWYRQDPGQGLRLIYYSQIVNDFQKGDIAEGYSVSREKKESFPLTVTSAQKNPTAFYLCASSIDDGGYGYTFGSGTRLTVV.